Listed here is a single T cell receptor beta chain. This CDR3 is built from 13 residues. Trimming pared 0 bases from V and 4 bases from J, leaving 4 bases between. Germline values: CDR1 MNHNS, CDR2 SASEGT. This record belongs to a study of blood T cell repertoires in COVID-19. TCRdb's copy holds only in-frame clones and misses some; the assay was immunoSEQ multiplex PCR. The sample yields some 260,000 clones, 85% to 90% seen once. The chain carries TRBV6-1 and TRBJ1-5; D not resolved. The receptor's source is a man older than 75 with acute or convalescent COVID-19. The sample consisted of peripheral blood. CDR3 coding DNA: TGTGCCAGCAGTGAAGCTTCTAATCAGCCCCAGCATTTT. It yields the protein CASSEASNQPQHF.